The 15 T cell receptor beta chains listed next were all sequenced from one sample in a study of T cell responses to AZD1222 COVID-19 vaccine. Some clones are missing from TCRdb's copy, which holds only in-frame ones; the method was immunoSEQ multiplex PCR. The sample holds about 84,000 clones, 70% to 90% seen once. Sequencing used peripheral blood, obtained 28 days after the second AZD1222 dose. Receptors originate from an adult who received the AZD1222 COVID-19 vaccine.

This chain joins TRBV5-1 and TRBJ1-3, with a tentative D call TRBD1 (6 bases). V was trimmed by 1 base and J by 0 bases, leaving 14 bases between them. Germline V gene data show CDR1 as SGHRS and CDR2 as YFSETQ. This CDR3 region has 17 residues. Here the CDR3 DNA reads TGCGCCAGCAGCTTGAGGGGGTCAGTAAGCTCTGGAAACACCATATATTTT. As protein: CASSLRGSVSSGNTIYF.

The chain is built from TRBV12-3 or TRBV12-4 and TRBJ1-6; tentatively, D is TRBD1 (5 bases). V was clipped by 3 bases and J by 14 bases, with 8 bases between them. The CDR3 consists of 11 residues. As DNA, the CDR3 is TGTGCCAGCAGTTTTGGGGCGGCCCTCCACTTT. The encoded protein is CASSFGAALHF.

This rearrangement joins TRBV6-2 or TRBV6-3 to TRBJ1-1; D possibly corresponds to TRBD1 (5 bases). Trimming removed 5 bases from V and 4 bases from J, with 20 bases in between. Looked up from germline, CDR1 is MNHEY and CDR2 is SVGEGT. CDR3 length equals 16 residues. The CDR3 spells CASSHLWGGGGTEAFF. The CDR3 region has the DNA TGTGCCAGCAGTCATCTATGGGGGGGAGGTGGCACTGAAGCTTTCTTT.

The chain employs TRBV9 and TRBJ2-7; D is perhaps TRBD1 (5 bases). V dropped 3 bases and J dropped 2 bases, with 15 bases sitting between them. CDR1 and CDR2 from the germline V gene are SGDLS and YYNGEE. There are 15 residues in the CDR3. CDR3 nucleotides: TGTGCCAGCAGCGCGGAGCACAGGAATACCTACGAGCAGTACTTC. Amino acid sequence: CASSAEHRNTYEQYF.

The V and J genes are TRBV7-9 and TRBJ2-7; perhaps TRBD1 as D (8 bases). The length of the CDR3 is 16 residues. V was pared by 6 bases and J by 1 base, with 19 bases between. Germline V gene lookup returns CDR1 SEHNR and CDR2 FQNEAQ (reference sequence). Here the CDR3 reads CASRKTSDRGSYEQYF. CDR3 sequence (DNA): TGTGCCAGCAGGAAAACTAGCGACAGGGGATCCTACGAGCAGTACTTC.

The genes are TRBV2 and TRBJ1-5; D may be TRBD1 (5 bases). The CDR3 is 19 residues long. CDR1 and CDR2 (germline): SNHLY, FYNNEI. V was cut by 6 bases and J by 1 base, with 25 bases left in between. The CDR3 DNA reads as TGTGCCAGCAGAGACCCGGGAGCCTCAGGGATAATCAGCAATCAGCCCCAGCATTTT. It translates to CASRDPGASGIISNQPQHF.

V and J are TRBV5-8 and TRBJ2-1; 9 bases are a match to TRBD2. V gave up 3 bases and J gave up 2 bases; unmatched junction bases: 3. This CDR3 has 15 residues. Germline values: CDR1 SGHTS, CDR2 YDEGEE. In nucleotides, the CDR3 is TGTGCCAGCAGCTGGCGGGGGGGCGCCTACAATGAGCAGTTCTTC. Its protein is CASSWRGGAYNEQFF.

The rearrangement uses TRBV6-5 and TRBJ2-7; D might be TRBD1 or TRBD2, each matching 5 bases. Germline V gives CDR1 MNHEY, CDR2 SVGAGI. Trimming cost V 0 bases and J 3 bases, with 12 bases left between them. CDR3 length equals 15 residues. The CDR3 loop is CASSYSAGDHYEQYF. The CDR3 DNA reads TGTGCCAGCAGTTACTCGGCCGGGGACCACTACGAGCAGTACTTC.

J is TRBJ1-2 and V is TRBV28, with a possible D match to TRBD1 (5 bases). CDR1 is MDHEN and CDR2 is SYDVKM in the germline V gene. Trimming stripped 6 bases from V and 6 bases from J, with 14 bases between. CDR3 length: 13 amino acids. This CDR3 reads CASSPGGFHGYTF. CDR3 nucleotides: TGTGCCAGCAGCCCTGGGGGTTTTCATGGCTACACCTTC.

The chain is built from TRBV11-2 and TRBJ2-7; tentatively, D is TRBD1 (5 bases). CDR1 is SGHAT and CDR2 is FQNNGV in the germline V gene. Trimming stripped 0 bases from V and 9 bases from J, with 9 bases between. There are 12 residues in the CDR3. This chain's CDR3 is CASSLDLQGQYF. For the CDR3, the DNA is TGTGCCAGCAGCTTAGATCTGCAGGGGCAGTACTTC.

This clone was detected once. CDR3 amino acids: CASIQGGNTEAFF. CDR3 in DNA: TGTGCCAGTATCCAGGGGGGGAACACTGAAGCTTTCTTT. The chain couples TRBV19 to TRBJ1-1, with 7 bases that match TRBD1. CDR1 is LNHDA, CDR2 SQIVND, per germline (reference sequence). The V and J ends lost 7 bases and 1 base, in that order; junction bases with no gene match: 3. The CDR3 is 13 residues long.

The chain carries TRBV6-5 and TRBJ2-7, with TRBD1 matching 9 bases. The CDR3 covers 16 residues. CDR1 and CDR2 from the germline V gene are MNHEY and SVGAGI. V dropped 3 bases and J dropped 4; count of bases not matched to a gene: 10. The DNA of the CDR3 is TGTGCCAGCAGTTATATAGGGACAGGGACCTTTTACGAGCAGTACTTC. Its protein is CASSYIGTGTFYEQYF.

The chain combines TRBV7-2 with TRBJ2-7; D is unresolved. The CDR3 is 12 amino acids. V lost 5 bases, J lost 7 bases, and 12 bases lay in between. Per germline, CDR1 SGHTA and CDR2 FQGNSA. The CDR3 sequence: CASSHKMGEQYF. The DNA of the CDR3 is TGTGCCAGCAGCCACAAAATGGGGGAGCAGTACTTC.

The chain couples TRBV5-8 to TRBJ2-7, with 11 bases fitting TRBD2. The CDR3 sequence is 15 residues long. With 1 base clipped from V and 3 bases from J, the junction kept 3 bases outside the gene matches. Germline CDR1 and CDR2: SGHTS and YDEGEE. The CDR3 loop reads CASSLTSGGLYEQYF. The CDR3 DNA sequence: TGTGCCAGCAGCTTGACTAGCGGGGGCCTCTACGAGCAGTACTTC.

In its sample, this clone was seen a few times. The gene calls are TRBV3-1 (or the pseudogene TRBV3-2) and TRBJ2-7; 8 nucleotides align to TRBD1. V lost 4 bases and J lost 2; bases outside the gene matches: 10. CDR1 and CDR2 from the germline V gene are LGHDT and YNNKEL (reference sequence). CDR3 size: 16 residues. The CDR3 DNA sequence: TGTGCCAGCAGCCCCTATTCAGGGACAGGAACCTACGAGCAGTACTTC. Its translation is CASSPYSGTGTYEQYF.